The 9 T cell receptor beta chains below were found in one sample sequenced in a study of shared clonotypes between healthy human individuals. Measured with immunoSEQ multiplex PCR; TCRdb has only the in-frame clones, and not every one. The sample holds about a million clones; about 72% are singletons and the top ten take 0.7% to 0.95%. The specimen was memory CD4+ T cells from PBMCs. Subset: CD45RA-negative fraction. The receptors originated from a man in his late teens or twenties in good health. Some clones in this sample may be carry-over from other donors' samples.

CDR3 DNA sequence: TGTGCCAGTAGTATTCGAACCTACAATGAGCAGTTCTTC. Protein sequence: CASSIRTYNEQFF. V gene TRBV19 combines with J gene TRBJ2-1, with D unclear. Trimming removed 3 bases at V and 2 bases at J, with 5 bases between. The CDR3 has 13 residues. Germline CDR1 and CDR2: LNHDA and SQIVND (reference sequence).

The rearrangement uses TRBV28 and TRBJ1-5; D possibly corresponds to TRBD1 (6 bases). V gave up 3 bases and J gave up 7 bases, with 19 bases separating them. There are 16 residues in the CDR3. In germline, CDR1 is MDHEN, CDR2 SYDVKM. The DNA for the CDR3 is TGTGCCAGCAGTTTCTCGACAGGTGGTTCGGGACAGCCCCAGCATTTT. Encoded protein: CASSFSTGGSGQPQHF.

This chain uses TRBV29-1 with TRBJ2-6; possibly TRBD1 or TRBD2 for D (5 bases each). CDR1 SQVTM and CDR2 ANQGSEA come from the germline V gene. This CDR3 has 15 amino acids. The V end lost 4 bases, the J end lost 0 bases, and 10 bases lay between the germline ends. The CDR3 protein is CSVVGVTSGANVLTF. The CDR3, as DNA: TGCAGCGTTGTGGGGGTGACCTCTGGGGCCAACGTCCTGACTTTC. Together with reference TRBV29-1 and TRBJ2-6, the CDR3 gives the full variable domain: SAVISQKPSRDICQRGTSLTIQCQVDSQVTMMFWYRQQPGQSLTLIATANQGSEATYESGFVIDKFPISRPNLTFSTLTVSNMSPEDSSIYLCSVVGVTSGANVLTFGAGSRLTVL.

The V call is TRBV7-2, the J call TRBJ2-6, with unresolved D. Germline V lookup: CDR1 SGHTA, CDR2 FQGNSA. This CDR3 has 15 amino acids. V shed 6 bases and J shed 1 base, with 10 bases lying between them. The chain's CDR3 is CASSSQPSGANVLTF. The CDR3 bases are TGTGCCAGCAGTTCCCAACCATCTGGGGCCAACGTCCTGACTTTC.

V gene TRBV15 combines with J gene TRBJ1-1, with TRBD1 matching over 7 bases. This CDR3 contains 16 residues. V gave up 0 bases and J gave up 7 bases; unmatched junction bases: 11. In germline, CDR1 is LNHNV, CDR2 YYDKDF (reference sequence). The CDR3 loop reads CATSREDGTDFGEAFF. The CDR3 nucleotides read TGTGCCACCAGCAGAGAGGACGGGACAGACTTCGGTGAAGCTTTCTTT.

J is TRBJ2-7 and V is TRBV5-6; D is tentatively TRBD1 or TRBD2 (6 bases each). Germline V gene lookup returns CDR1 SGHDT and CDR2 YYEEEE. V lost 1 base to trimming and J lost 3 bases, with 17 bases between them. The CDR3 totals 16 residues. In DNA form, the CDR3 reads TGTGCCAGCAGCTTGTTTTTTGGGGGGCCTGTCTACGAGCAGTACTTC. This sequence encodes CASSLFFGGPVYEQYF.

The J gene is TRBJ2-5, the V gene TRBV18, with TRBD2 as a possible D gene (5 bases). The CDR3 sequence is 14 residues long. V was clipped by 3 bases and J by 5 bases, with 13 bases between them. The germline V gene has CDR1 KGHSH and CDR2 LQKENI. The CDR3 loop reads CASSPDYLRETQYF. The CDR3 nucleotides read TGTGCCAGCTCACCCGACTACCTTCGGGAGACCCAGTACTTC.

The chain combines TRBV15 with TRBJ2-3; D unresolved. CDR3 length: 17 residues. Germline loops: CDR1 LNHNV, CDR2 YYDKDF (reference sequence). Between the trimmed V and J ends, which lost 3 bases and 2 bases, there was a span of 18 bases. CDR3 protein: CATSRRLGTAATDTQYF. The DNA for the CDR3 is TGTGCCACCAGCAGGAGGTTAGGAACCGCCGCCACAGATACGCAGTATTTT. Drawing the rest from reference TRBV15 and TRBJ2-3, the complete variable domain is DAMVIQNPRYQVTQFGKPVTLSCSQTLNHNVMYWYQQKSSQAPKLLFHYYDKDFNNEADTPDNFQSRRPNTSFCFLDIRSPGLGDTAMYLCATSRRLGTAATDTQYFGPGTRLTVL.

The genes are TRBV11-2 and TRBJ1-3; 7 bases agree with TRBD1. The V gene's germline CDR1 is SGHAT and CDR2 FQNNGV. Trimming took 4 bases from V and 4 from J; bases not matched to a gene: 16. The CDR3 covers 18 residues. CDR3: CASSSVPGQLVYGNTIYF. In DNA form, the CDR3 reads TGTGCCAGCAGCTCCGTCCCGGGACAGTTAGTTTACGGAAACACCATATATTTT.